This T cell receptor beta chain appears in the sequencing data of a study of OX40 agonist ivuxolimab in advanced cancers. Whole-study context: Patients got intravenous ivuxolimab at 0.01 to 10 mg/kg every 2 weeks.

Sequencing used immunoSEQ multiplex PCR; TCRdb keeps in-frame clones, though not all of them. The sample records around 18,000 clones, about 90% being singletons. Of note for this clone: Its antigen remains unknown.

Study-wide results and caveats: Expanded clones tended on average to be more numerous among CD8+ T cells than CD4+. CD4+ and CD8+ T cells in blood underwent clonal expansion by week 6 at 0.1 to 3.0 mg/kg.

The CDR3 has 14 residues. The ends were cut back, 5 bases at V and 0 bases at J, with 11 bases in the middle. Germline CDR1 MDHEN, CDR2 SYDVKM. Patients with a history of autoimmune disease or on systemic immunosuppression were excluded. The source was CD4+ or CD8+ T cells sorted from blood, collected in a trial of the OX40 agonist ivuxolimab. This TCR derives from an adult with an advanced solid tumor such as melanoma, head and neck, liver or kidney cancer. The genes are TRBV28 and TRBJ2-7, with D unresolved. The CDR3 here is CASSPDGYSYEQYF. The CDR3 DNA is TGTGCCAGCAGTCCAGACGGCTACTCCTACGAGCAGTACTTC.